Below, one TCR beta chain is given with its context. Its antigen is unidentified. The data were obtained in a study of response to subunit inactivated influenza vaccine. Study-wide points: Only a handful of new T cells, the authors suggested, are recruited with each seasonal influenza vaccination.

The CDR3 is 14 amino acids. V shed 4 bases, J shed 1 base, and the junction held 0 bases outside the gene matches. CDR1 SQVTM and CDR2 ANQGSEA come from the germline V gene. TCRdb re-analysed the RT-PCR reads in MiXCR, keeping a single row per CDR3 protein. The sample contains some 480,000 distinct CDR3 sequences, approximately 10% of which appear only once. The input for sequencing was PBMCs from blood, taken roughly 6 weeks after vaccination. The sequence was obtained from a man between 45 and 60 years old who received an inactivated influenza vaccine. V and J are TRBV29-1 and TRBJ2-3, with 12 bases lining up with TRBD2. CDR3 sequence reads: CSVGTSGGTDTQYF. CDR3 in DNA: TGCAGCGTTGGGACTAGCGGGGGCACAGATACGCAGTATTTT.